These T cell receptor beta chains were read from a single sample in a study of monozygotic twins with inflammatory bowel disease. TCRdb reprocessed the 5' RACE reads and keeps a single row for each CDR3 protein, giving no DNA. This sample's table has some 160,000 distinct CDR3 sequences. Sequencing input: blood. Receptors were obtained from a human donor with ulcerative colitis or Crohn's disease, or a healthy co-twin of an affected twin (not recorded which). Each CDR3 is given with its conserved first and last residue.

j_gene,v_gene,CDR3aa
TRBJ2-1,TRBV6-7,CASSPYQETEDNEQFF
TRBJ1-1,TRBV4-2,CASSQDLTGTEAFF
TRBJ2-1,TRBV6-1,CASRGQDASSSYNEQFF
TRBJ2-7,TRBV20-1,CSARDFVPDGEQYF
TRBJ2-2,TRBV29-1,CSVRQGPTGELFF
TRBJ2-5,TRBV20-1,CSAKPSAKETQYF
TRBJ2-7,TRBV6-2/TRBV6-3,CASSYSWLMEGEQYF
TRBJ1-2,TRBV5-6,CASSRTVEGYTF
TRBJ1-5,TRBV20-1,CSARDAPGAGKNQPQHF
TRBJ2-1,TRBV5-4,CASSDRGLAGVGEQFF
TRBJ2-5,TRBV6-5,CASTNQETQYF
TRBJ2-5,TRBV5-5,CASSFPSSDFQETQYF
TRBJ1-1,TRBV3-1,CASNEGMNTEAFF
TRBJ2-3,TRBV7-9,CASSSRRDTQYF
TRBJ1-1,TRBV19,CASSDYYTEAFF
TRBJ2-1,TRBV5-1,CASSPISLILAGQHNEQFF
TRBJ1-2,TRBV9,CASSASSGPVYGYTF
TRBJ2-7,TRBV5-1,CASSNKAPYEQYF
TRBJ2-1,TRBV20-1,CSARSGGAWEQFF
TRBJ2-6,TRBV11-2,CASSLVGQGIYSGANVLTF
TRBJ2-2,TRBV18,CASSDRRNTGELFF
TRBJ1-2,TRBV20-1,CSAPRWVTGGDGYTF
TRBJ2-3,TRBV7-9,CASSRAGTLGTDTQYF
TRBJ2-3,TRBV19,CASSIAKRGDTQYF
TRBJ1-5,TRBV5-5,CASSPNGTFVNQPQHF
TRBJ2-7,TRBV7-2,CASSPGLAVSYEQYF
TRBJ2-5,TRBV7-2,CASSAYTEGGSETQYF
TRBJ2-2,TRBV5-1,CASSSGQGQGGELFF
TRBJ1-2,TRBV5-1,CASSLRQENYGYTF
TRBJ2-1,TRBV20-1,CSDRTGEVDEQFF
TRBJ1-2,TRBV7-2,CASSPDKNYGYTF
TRBJ2-3,TRBV11-2,CASSLDPTDTQYF
TRBJ1-2,TRBV20-1,CSAGTGGSFYGYTF
TRBJ2-7,TRBV6-1,CASSERTGVQQYF
TRBJ2-3,TRBV20-1,CSASGGAVTDTQYF
TRBJ2-1,TRBV9,CASSVLTDGNEQFF
TRBJ2-2,TRBV6-2/TRBV6-3,CASSLAGGTGELFF
TRBJ1-2,TRBV12-3/TRBV12-4,CASSLNTRPYGYTF
TRBJ1-1,TRBV19,CASKSLTATEAFF
TRBJ2-3,TRBV7-2,CASSLALLRPSTDTQYF
TRBJ2-1,TRBV12-5,CASGFHRDEQFF